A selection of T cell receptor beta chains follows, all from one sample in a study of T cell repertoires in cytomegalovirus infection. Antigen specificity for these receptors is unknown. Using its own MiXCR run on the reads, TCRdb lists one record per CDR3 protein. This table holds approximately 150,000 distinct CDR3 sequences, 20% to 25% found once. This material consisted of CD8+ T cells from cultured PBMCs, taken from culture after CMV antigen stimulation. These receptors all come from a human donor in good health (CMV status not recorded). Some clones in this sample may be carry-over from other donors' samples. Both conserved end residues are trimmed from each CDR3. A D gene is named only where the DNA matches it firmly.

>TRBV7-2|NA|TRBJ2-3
ASSLRDSPGPDTQY
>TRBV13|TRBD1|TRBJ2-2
ASSPRGLGELF
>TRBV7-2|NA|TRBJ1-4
ASSRGPPSNEKLF
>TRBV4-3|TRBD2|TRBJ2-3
ASSQDPLAGSKIAQY
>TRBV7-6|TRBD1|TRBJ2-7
ASSLEGAGEQY
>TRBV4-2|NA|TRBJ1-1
ASSQRLNTEAF
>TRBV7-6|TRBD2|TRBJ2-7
ASSLGSGGASEQY
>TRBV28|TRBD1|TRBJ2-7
ASSTLRGYEQY
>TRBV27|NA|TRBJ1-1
ASSPPGLFRTEAF
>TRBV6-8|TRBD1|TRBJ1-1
ASRSGGAETEAF
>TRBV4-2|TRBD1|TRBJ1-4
ASSQEEGAGEKLF
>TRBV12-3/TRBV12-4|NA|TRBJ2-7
ASSLAGVWSEQY
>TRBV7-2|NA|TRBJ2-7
ASSLTNGYEQY
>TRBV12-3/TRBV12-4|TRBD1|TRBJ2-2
ASTRRTGNTGELF
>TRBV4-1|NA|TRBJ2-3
ASSLRLPDTQY
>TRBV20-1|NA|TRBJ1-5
SARDLRQFANQPQH
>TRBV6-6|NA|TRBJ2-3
ASSYSPDTQY
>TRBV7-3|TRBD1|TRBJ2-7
ASSPGQGAFYEQY
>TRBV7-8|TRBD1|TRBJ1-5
ASSFRQGANQPQH
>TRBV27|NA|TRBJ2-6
ASKEEAGANVLT
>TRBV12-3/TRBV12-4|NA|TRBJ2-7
ASSFLQGPYEQY
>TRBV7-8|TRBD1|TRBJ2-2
ASSQPGTGPNTGELF
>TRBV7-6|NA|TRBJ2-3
ASSLGEGSKDTQY
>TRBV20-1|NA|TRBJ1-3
SAITASSGNTIY
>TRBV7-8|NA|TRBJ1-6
ASSPRGGNSSYNSPLH
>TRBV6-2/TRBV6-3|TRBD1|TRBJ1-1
ASSSGTGLTEAF
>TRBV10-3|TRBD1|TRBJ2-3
AISDLGDRDTFERENTQY
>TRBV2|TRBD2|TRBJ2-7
ASSPGLAVYEQY
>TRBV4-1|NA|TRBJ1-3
ASSQDRRDTIY
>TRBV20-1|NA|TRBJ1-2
SARMTDGFYGYT
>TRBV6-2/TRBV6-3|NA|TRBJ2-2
ASSSVAGELF
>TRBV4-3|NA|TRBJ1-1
ASSHRDRRTEAF
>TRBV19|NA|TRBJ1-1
DTSSGTLNTEAF
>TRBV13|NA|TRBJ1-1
ASSLLLSRDTEAF
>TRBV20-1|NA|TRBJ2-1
SAASGPGDSEQF
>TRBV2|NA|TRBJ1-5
ASSDSQGGNQPQH
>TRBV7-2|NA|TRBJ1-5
ASRSDSLLNQPQH
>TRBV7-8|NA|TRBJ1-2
ASSLLIPTNYGYT
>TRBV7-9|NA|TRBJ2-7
ASSHSGGGISYEQY
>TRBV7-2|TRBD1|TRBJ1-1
ASSLVEGARTEAF
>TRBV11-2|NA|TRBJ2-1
ASSLGGASVDEQF
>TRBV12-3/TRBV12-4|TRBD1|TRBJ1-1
ASRPEDRRDTEAF